This paragraph covers one T cell receptor beta chain sequence. This specimen belongs to a study of blood T cell repertoires in COVID-19. Across the whole study: Some COVID-19 samples were acute and others convalescent; all came from the United States, Italy and Spain. The analysed material was cDNA or gDNA that came from T cells, B-cell-depleted T cells, or PBMCs.

The ends lost 1 base at V and 5 bases at J; junction bases unmatched: 4. The CDR3 runs 16 residues. Germline V gives CDR1 SGHTA, CDR2 FQGTGA. Source study methods: Nucleated cell counts were estimated from reference gene primer amplification. Clones were sequenced by immunoSEQ multiplex PCR, and TCRdb holds only the in-frame ones, with some missing. The V and J calls and clone size were taken over from that table, and D and trimming were inferred from the DNA. The table shows about 300,000 clones, with roughly 86% occurring only once. The sample consisted of peripheral blood. The chain employs TRBV7-3 and TRBJ2-3, with 12 bases matching TRBD2. The origin of this receptor is a woman aged 45-59 years with acute or convalescent COVID-19. The CDR3 spells CASSLMASGGVDTQYF. In DNA, the CDR3 is TGTGCCAGCAGCTTAATGGCTAGCGGGGGGGTAGATACGCAGTATTTT.